This TCR beta chain was sequenced during a study of blood T cell repertoires in COVID-19 (dated by TCRdb to 2020 to 2022). Context from the whole study: Collaborator samples came from the United States, Italy and Spain and covered acute and convalescent phases of COVID-19. Where HLA class I and class II types were available, the types were taken from metadata supplied by the sample provider, not from assay-based typing. Sample metadata almost always included a de-identified subject ID, COVID-19 status, age in years and sex. The material from the prospective study consisted of cDNA or gDNA derived from T cells, B-cell-depleted T cells, or PBMCs. A freely available public database, intended as a resource for researchers studying the immune response to SARS-CoV-2, is where the repertoires were released. The dataset comprised deeply sampled blood TCRbeta repertoires from subjects exposed to, actively infected with, or recovered from COVID-19. The samples were drawn from the first 160 participants of the ongoing ImmuneRACE study and from 950 to 1,500 subjects provided by 6 global collaborators.

Each collaborating institution followed its own protocols to collect whole blood in K2EDTA tubes. For TCRbeta analysis, collaborators shipped samples as frozen whole blood, isolated PBMCs, or DNA extracted from either of those sample types. This clone was observed a handful of times. The antigen it recognizes is unknown. Per-nucleotide qualities are absent, and no much larger clonotype sits a single base away. Study-level results and caveats: The quantity of clinical and demographic metadata differed by source and by participant and was supplied without curation.

The germline V gene sets CDR1 to ENHRY and CDR2 to SYGVKD. From the cysteine through the phenylalanine, the CDR3 covers 11 amino acids. The entry retains the CDR3 DNA only, 33 bases that are in frame from base 1. Ends trimmed: V by 5 bases, J by 10 bases; bases unmatched to a gene: 3. TCRbeta CDR3 regions were amplified from genomic DNA by means of the immunoSEQ Assay, a bias-controlled multiplex PCR. The published analysis was carried out like this. Within the assay, amplification of reference gene primers was used to estimate how many nucleated cells each sample contained. To quantify the absolute abundance of each unique TCRbeta CDR3 rearrangement, sequence reads were collapsed and filtered. For each sample, productive Simpson clonality was calculated by taking the square root of Simpson's diversity index across productive rearrangements. Not all clones reach the TCRdb copy of this immuneACCESS table, which keeps in-frame sequences only. Checked studies attribute under half of the gap to unresolved V genes and leave the rest unexplained. The V and J calls and clone size come from that table; D and trimming were worked out from the DNA. Counted in this sample were approximately 150,000 clones; around 84% of them appeared once. The top ten clonotypes cover about 2.8% of the sample.

The sequence is built from TRBV10-3 and TRBJ1-2, with 8 bases in between that match TRBD1. The sequenced material came from peripheral blood. The TCR was taken from a human donor with acute or convalescent COVID-19. The donor label of this sample is uncertain. The CDR3 has the sequence CAISLQGDYTF. The nucleotides are TGTGCCATCAGTCTACAGGGGGACTACACCTTC.